The rows below give T cell receptor beta chains drawn from one sample of a study of Ad26.COV2.S vaccination and SARS-CoV-2 variants. The data were produced by immunoSEQ multiplex PCR, yet TCRdb's version contains in-frame clones alone and is incomplete. The repertoire holds some 340,000 clones, with 86% as singletons. Sequenced material: peripheral blood, taken in a trial of Ad26.COV2.S vaccine versus placebo. The source of these receptors is a person between 18 and 60 years old who received the Ad26.COV2.S COVID-19 vaccine or a placebo. The CDR3 runs from the conserved cysteine through the conserved F or W. D genes are given only for firm matches. Rows give clone size only sometimes, using once, few, many, or a class for an expanded clone.

clone_size d_call j_call v_call cdr3_nt cdr3_aa
once TRBD1 TRBJ2-2 TRBV7-3 TGTGCCAGCAGCCCCGGTTATAGGACAGGGGGCTCCGGGGAGCTGTTTTTT CASSPGYRTGGSGELFF
. . TRBJ2-7 TRBV5-4 TGTGCCAGCAGCTCCGGACGGCAGTCCTACGAGCAGTACTTC CASSSGRQSYEQYF
. . TRBJ1-5 TRBV21-1 TGTGCCAGCAGCAAAGGAGCGAATACTAGCAATCAGCCCCAGCATTTT CASSKGANTSNQPQHF
. . TRBJ2-7 TRBV18 TGTGCCAGCTCATCCTTTGGTACCTACGAGCAGTACTTC CASSSFGTYEQYF
. . TRBJ1-1 TRBV15 TGTGCCACCAGCAGAGATGGATGGGGAAACACTGAAGCTTTCTTT CATSRDGWGNTEAFF
. TRBD2 TRBJ2-7 TRBV3-1/TRBV3-2 TGTGCCAGCAGCCAAGTCCCTAGCGGGGGAATCTACGAGCAGTACTTC CASSQVPSGGIYEQYF
. . TRBJ2-5 TRBV19 TGTGCCAGTAGTATCGGCGGACAGCAAGAGACCCAGTACTTC CASSIGGQQETQYF
. TRBD1 TRBJ2-2 TRBV6-2/TRBV6-3 TGTGCCAGCAGTTCCCGGGACAGGGGGCATTTGGCCGGGGAGCTGTTTTTT CASSSRDRGHLAGELFF
. . TRBJ1-1 TRBV7-9 TGTGCCAGCAGCTTTTCCAACACTGAAGCTTTCTTT CASSFSNTEAFF
. TRBD2 TRBJ2-3 TRBV5-1 TGCGCCAGCAGCCGAACTAGCGGGGGAGCCGATACGCAGTATTTT CASSRTSGGADTQYF
. . TRBJ2-2 TRBV2 TGTGCCAGCTCCCTACAGGGCCTGAACACCGGGGAGCTGTTTTTT CASSLQGLNTGELFF
. . TRBJ1-2 TRBV6-4 TGTGCCAGCAGTTGGGCAGAACGCACTCCGTCTTATGGCTACACCTTC CASSWAERTPSYGYTF
. . TRBJ1-3 TRBV6-5 TGTGCCAGCAGTTGGGGGGGACGCTCTGGAAACACCATATATTTT CASSWGGRSGNTIYF
. . TRBJ2-2 TRBV5-1 TGCGCCAGCAGCGTAGGCGGCGGGGAGCTGTTTTTT CASSVGGGELFF
. TRBD1 TRBJ1-1 TRBV5-8 TGTGCCAGCAGCTTGGGGACAGGGGGCAGGGGAACTGAAGCTTTCTTT CASSLGTGGRGTEAFF
. . TRBJ1-2 TRBV12-3/TRBV12-4 TGTGCCAGCGACGGGGTATTGGTTGGCTACACCTTC CASDGVLVGYTF
. TRBD1 TRBJ1-5 TRBV10-1 TGCGCCAGCAGTGTCCGGGACAGGGAGAGAGACAATCAGCCCCAGCATTTT CASSVRDRERDNQPQHF
. . TRBJ2-7 TRBV27 TGTGCCAGCAGTCGGGGGCCGATGGGGTACTACGAGCAGTACTTC CASSRGPMGYYEQYF
. TRBD2 TRBJ2-7 TRBV7-9 TGTGCCAGCAGCCCTATAGCGGGGAGACTCTACGAGCAGTACTTC CASSPIAGRLYEQYF
. . TRBJ2-3 TRBV7-2 TGTGCCAGCAGCTTCATTTATAAAGATACGCAGTATTTT CASSFIYKDTQYF
. . TRBJ2-5 TRBV5-1 TGCGCCAGCAGCTTGGTATCCGAGGGCCAAGAGACCCAGTACTTC CASSLVSEGQETQYF
. . TRBJ1-6 TRBV3-1/TRBV3-2 TGTGCCAGCAGCCAAGTACAGGCGCTACTTAATTCACCCCTCCACTTT CASSQVQALLNSPLHF
. TRBD1 TRBJ1-1 TRBV7-8 TGTGCCAGCAGACGTGACAGGGGGGAAAGGAACACTGAAGCTTTCTTT CASRRDRGERNTEAFF
. . TRBJ2-1 TRBV10-3 TGTGCCATCAGTATGATAGGAAATGAGCAGTTCTTC CAISMIGNEQFF
. TRBD1 TRBJ2-7 TRBV7-2 TGTGCCAGCAGCCAAAGGGGGCTCGGGGCCTACGAGCAGTACTTC CASSQRGLGAYEQYF
few TRBD1 TRBJ1-2 TRBV5-4 TGTGCCAGCAGCGCAGGGGGAGATGGCTACACCTTC CASSAGGDGYTF
once TRBD1 TRBJ2-7 TRBV6-5 TGTGCCAGCACCCTCGGACAGGGAAGCTACGAGCAGTACTTC CASTLGQGSYEQYF
. TRBD1 TRBJ2-7 TRBV5-1 TGCGCCAGCAGCTTGTTTGGGACAGGGGCCTCCTACGAGCAGTACTTC CASSLFGTGASYEQYF
. . TRBJ2-1 TRBV11-3 TGTGCCAGCAGTCCTCAGGGGAAGGGCGATGAGCAGTTCTTC CASSPQGKGDEQFF
. . TRBJ1-4 TRBV5-1 TGCGCCAGCAGCCCTCAACCATTGGAAAAACTGTTTTTT CASSPQPLEKLFF
. . TRBJ1-1 TRBV4-2 TGTGCCAGCAGCCAAGATGTCGGGGGGCGGGCTGAAGCTTTCTTT CASSQDVGGRAEAFF
. TRBD2 TRBJ2-3 TRBV10-3 TGTGCCATCCAGCGCGGGGGAGCTATGAATACGCAGTATTTT CAIQRGGAMNTQYF
. . TRBJ1-5 TRBV6-2/TRBV6-3 TGTGCCAGCAGTTACTCCCCGGAGAATCAGCCCCAGCATTTT CASSYSPENQPQHF
. . TRBJ2-3 TRBV5-4 TGTGCCAGCCACAAAGCGACAGGAAGCACAGATACGCAGTATTTT CASHKATGSTDTQYF
. TRBD1 TRBJ1-6 TRBV5-4 TGTGCCAGCAGCGTCGAGGGACAGCTGAATTCACCCCTCCACTTT CASSVEGQLNSPLHF
. . TRBJ1-4 TRBV3-1/TRBV3-2 TGTGCCAGCAGCCAAGTCACTGGGGAAAAACTGTTTTTT CASSQVTGEKLFF
few . TRBJ1-1 TRBV5-3 TGTGCCAGAAGCTTGGCCCCTGGTTCCTCGGCTTTCTTT CARSLAPGSSAFF
. . TRBJ1-3 TRBV5-1 TGCGCCAGCAGCCGGACGGGGGACCGCCGGGAATCTGGAAACACCATATATTTT CASSRTGDRRESGNTIYF
few . TRBJ2-2 TRBV3-1/TRBV3-2 TGTGCCAGCAGCCAGGGGGAGAACACCGGGGAGCTGTTTTTT CASSQGENTGELFF
. TRBD2 TRBJ2-1 TRBV19 TGTGCCAGTAGTATGGGGTTTAGCGGGGGGATATTAACAAACAATGAGCAGTTCTTC CASSMGFSGGILTNNEQFF
. TRBD1 TRBJ1-1 TRBV6-5 TGTGCCAGCATGATAACAGGGGGCGGCACTGAAGCTTTCTTT CASMITGGGTEAFF
once . TRBJ2-1 TRBV7-2 TGTGCCAGCAGCTTACTCCGGGTCGTCGGGTACAATGAGCAGTTCTTC CASSLLRVVGYNEQFF